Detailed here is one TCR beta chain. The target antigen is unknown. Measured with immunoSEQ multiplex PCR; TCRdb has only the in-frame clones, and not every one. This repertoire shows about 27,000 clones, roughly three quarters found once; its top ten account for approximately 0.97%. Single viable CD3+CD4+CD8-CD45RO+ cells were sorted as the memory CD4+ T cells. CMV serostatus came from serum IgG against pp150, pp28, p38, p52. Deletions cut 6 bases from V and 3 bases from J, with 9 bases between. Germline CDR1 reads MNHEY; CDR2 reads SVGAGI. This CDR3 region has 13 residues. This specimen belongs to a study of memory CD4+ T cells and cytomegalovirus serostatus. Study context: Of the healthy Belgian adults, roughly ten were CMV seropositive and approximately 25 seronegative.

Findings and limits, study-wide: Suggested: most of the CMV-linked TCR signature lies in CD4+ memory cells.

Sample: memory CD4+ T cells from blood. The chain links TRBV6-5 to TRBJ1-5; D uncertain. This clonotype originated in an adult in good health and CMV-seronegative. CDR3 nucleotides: TGTGCCAGCAGAGGTGGAATCAATCAGCCCCAGCATTTT. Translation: CASRGGINQPQHF.